One sample yielded the 27 T cell receptor beta chains listed below, sequenced in a study of blood T cells in healthy people across ages. Primed by a sample-barcoded 5' primer and a J-beta primer mix, a second PCR proceeded for 7 to 11 cycles. MiXCR was run by TCRdb on the 5' RACE reads, yielding one entry per CDR3 protein. The sample has over a million distinct CDR3 sequences, approximately 25% seen once. The same data also contributed to another study, on T cells of mothers and their children.

Sequenced: blood. These receptors all stem from a girl aged 2-10 years in good health.

V is TRBV29-1 and J is TRBJ2-7; 8 bases match TRBD1. The CDR3 length is 13 residues. Germline V CDR1 and CDR2: SQVTM, ANQGSEA. V lost 7 bases and J lost 5; bases outside the gene matches: 10. The CDR3 protein is CSGRQGPMDEQYF. The CDR3 bases are TGCAGCGGTCGACAGGGGCCCATGGACGAGCAGTACTTC.

The CDR3 spells CSADTGYNEQFF. As DNA, the CDR3 is TGCAGTGCTGATACAGGGTACAATGAGCAGTTCTTC. The chain links TRBV20-1 to TRBJ2-1, with D maybe TRBD1 (6 bases). The CDR3 consists of 12 residues. Germline loops: CDR1 DFQATT, CDR2 SNEGSKA (reference sequence). Trimming took 5 bases from V and 4 from J, leaving 9 bases between them.

The genes are TRBV29-1 and TRBJ2-5; TRBD2 matches 9 bases. This CDR3 contains 14 residues. Trimming cost V 4 bases and J 5 bases; bases outside gene matches: 8. CDR1 and CDR2 from the germline V gene are SQVTM and ANQGSEA. The CDR3 here is CSVAASGAGETQYF. For the CDR3, the DNA is TGCAGCGTTGCGGCTAGCGGGGCAGGTGAGACCCAGTACTTC.

This clonotype was observed a few times. The chain joins TRBV4-2 to TRBJ2-3; possibly TRBD2 for D (5 bases). Germline V CDR1 and CDR2: LGHNA, YNFKEQ. This CDR3 comprises 15 residues. V gave up 4 bases and J gave up 1 base, with 12 bases separating them. As DNA, the CDR3 is TGTGCCAGCAGCCCCCTACTAGAACGCACAGATACGCAGTATTTT. Translation gives CASSPLLERTDTQYF.

The chain combines TRBV12-3 or TRBV12-4 with TRBJ2-6; D may match TRBD1 or TRBD2 (5 bases each). Trimming cost V 2 bases and J 4 bases, with 12 bases left between them. The CDR3 runs to 16 residues. CDR3 residues: CASSLSEGRGANVLTF. The CDR3 coding sequence is TGTGCCAGCAGTTTAAGTGAGGGGCGAGGGGCCAACGTCCTGACTTTC.

The chain carries TRBV12-3 or TRBV12-4 and TRBJ1-4; no reliable D call. This CDR3 spans 14 amino acids. Trimming pared 3 bases from V and 13 bases from J, leaving 18 bases between. Written as DNA, the CDR3 is TGTGCCAGCAGTTTTATGGCCGGGCAGAGAGGACTGTTTTTT. Protein: CASSFMAGQRGLFF.

V gene TRBV7-9 combines with J gene TRBJ2-1, with a possible D match to TRBD1 (5 bases). Trimming took off 8 bases at V and 4 bases at J, with 15 bases between the two ends. Germline CDR1 is SEHNR and CDR2 is FQNEAQ (reference sequence). CDR3 size: 14 residues. The CDR3 reads CASRSTGSYNEQFF. CDR3 nucleotide sequence: TGTGCCAGCCGTTCCACAGGAAGTTACAATGAGCAGTTCTTC.

This clonotype was observed a few times. This chain joins TRBV20-1 and TRBJ2-5; D remains unclear. With 4 bases removed from V and 5 bases from J, the gap between germline ends came to 11 bases. Germline lookup yields CDR1 DFQATT and CDR2 SNEGSKA (reference sequence). This CDR3 region has 12 residues. In nucleotides, the CDR3 is TGCAGTGCTAATGAGTACGTGGAGACCCAGTACTTC. Amino acid sequence: CSANEYVETQYF.

The J gene is TRBJ1-2, the V gene TRBV7-9, with 7 positions matching TRBD1. The CDR3 contains 15 residues. With 5 bases clipped from V and 4 bases from J, the junction kept 10 bases outside the gene matches. Germline V gene data show CDR1 as SEHNR and CDR2 as FQNEAQ (reference sequence). CDR3 loop: CASSVPETGTYGYTF. The CDR3, as DNA: TGTGCCAGCAGCGTACCCGAGACAGGGACCTATGGCTACACCTTC.

This clonotype was seen more than once but under ten times. Given a much more abundant clone one base away, this may be a read error. The chain joins TRBV4-1 to TRBJ2-7; D is unresolved. The CDR3 has 13 amino acids. Germline V gene data show CDR1 as MGHRA and CDR2 as YSYEKL. Trimming shortened V by 2 bases and J by 9 bases, and 14 bases separated the two germline ends. CDR3 protein: CASSQNQTGGQYF. The CDR3 DNA reads TGCGCCAGCAGCCAAAACCAGACTGGCGGGCAGTACTTC.

The chain has TRBV7-9 and TRBJ2-3; 12 nucleotides line up with TRBD2. Trimming took 5 bases from V and 6 from J; bases not matched to a gene: 15. Germline V lookup: CDR1 SEHNR, CDR2 FQNEAQ (reference sequence). This CDR3 comprises 18 residues. CDR3 region: CASSIDYSLAGGSDTQYF. As DNA, the CDR3 is TGTGCCAGCAGCATCGACTACTCTCTAGCGGGGGGGTCGGATACGCAGTATTTT.

The gene calls are TRBV14 and TRBJ2-1; 7 bases agree with TRBD1. The CDR3 covers 14 residues. V lost 4 bases and J lost 9; bases outside the gene matches: 9. The germline V gene encodes CDR1 SGHDN and CDR2 FVKESK. CDR3 DNA sequence: TGTGCCAGCAGCCCTGAGTCGACAGGGAGTGAGCAGTTCTTC. Protein product: CASSPESTGSEQFF.

The V call is TRBV13, the J call TRBJ1-4, with D unresolved. Germline loops: CDR1 PRHDT, CDR2 FYEKMQ (reference sequence). Trimming cost V 1 base and J 8 bases, with 14 bases left between them. The CDR3 runs 15 residues. The CDR3 DNA is TGTGCCAGCAGCTTAGCGCAGAATCGGAGGGAAAAACTGTTTTTT. This codes for CASSLAQNRREKLFF.

The rearrangement uses TRBV7-6 and TRBJ2-3; 8 positions agree with TRBD2. The V gene end was trimmed by 4 bases and the J gene end by 4 bases; junction bases not matched to a gene: 13. The CDR3 covers 17 residues. CDR1 and CDR2 from the germline V gene are SGHVS and FNYEAQ. The CDR3 sequence is CASSSPFSGDQPDTQYF. The CDR3 bases are TGTGCCAGCAGCTCTCCCTTTAGCGGGGACCAACCAGATACGCAGTATTTT.

This chain uses TRBV7-9 with TRBJ2-5; maybe TRBD1 (6 bases). The better agreement between TRBJ2-1 and the DNA end casts doubt on the J call. This CDR3 spans 15 amino acids. CDR1 is SEHNR and CDR2 is FQNEAQ in the germline V gene (reference sequence). CDR3 loop: CASSPARTASDEQFF. The CDR3 DNA reads TGTGCCAGCAGCCCAGCACGGACAGCCTCTGATGAGCAGTTCTTC.

V gene TRBV12-3 or TRBV12-4 combines with J gene TRBJ2-3; perhaps TRBD2 as D (5 bases). Trimming left V 6 bases short and J 0 bases short, with 13 bases between. The CDR3 loop spans 15 amino acids. The CDR3 DNA reads as TGTGCCAGCAGGTACAGCGGCACTAGCACAGATACGCAGTATTTT. Translated, it gives CASRYSGTSTDTQYF.

This clonotype has a handful of counts. V is TRBV12-5 and J is TRBJ2-7, with D hard to call. The CDR3 runs to 12 residues. The V end was cut by 1 base, the J end by 6 bases, with 7 bases between. Germline V gene lookup returns CDR1 LGHNT and CDR2 FRNRAP. The CDR3 region has the DNA TGTGCTAGTGGTTTGGGAATGGTCGAGCAGTACTTC. Translating it yields CASGLGMVEQYF.

The chain employs TRBV3-1 and TRBJ2-5; D call uncertain. Germline-derived CDR1 and CDR2 are LGHDT and YNNKEL (reference sequence). This CDR3 is built from 15 residues. V was shortened by 0 bases and J by 7 bases, with 15 bases between the two germline ends. In nucleotides, the CDR3 is TGTGCCAGCAGCCAAGATGGTGGATCTGGTGGGACCCAGTACTTC. Translation: CASSQDGGSGGTQYF.

This clonotype came up a few times. This rearrangement joins TRBV7-8 to TRBJ2-1; 7 nucleotides line up with TRBD1. The J call is uncertain, as TRBJ2-7 better fits the DNA end. The CDR3 has 14 amino acids. Germline values: CDR1 SGHVS, CDR2 FQNEAQ. CDR3 in DNA: TGTGCCAGCAGCCTAACAGGGGATAACTACGAGCAGTACTTC. Protein sequence: CASSLTGDNYEQYF.

This chain connects TRBV2 to TRBJ2-5, with TRBD2 matching over 8 bases. This CDR3 is 14 amino acids long. Germline lookup yields CDR1 SNHLY and CDR2 FYNNEI. The trim removed 7 bases at V and 4 bases at J, leaving 8 bases unmatched. The CDR3 coding sequence is TGTGCCAGCATGGACGGGGGGGCTCCAGAGACCCAGTACTTC. Encoded protein: CASMDGGAPETQYF.

This clonotype was seen more than once but under ten times. The chain is built from TRBV12-3 or TRBV12-4 and TRBJ2-1; a possible D gene is TRBD2 (5 bases). The CDR3 length is 15 residues. Trimming left V 2 bases short and J 2 bases short, with 10 bases between. Here the CDR3 reads CASSLYGRTYNEQFF. CDR3 coding DNA: TGTGCCAGCAGTTTATATGGGAGAACCTACAATGAGCAGTTCTTC.

This rearrangement joins TRBV7-9 to TRBJ2-5, with TRBD1 matching 8 bases. The J call may be wrong; the DNA end is better matched by TRBJ2-1. The germline V gene has CDR1 SEHNR and CDR2 FQNEAQ (reference sequence). The CDR3 covers 14 residues. The CDR3 loop is CASSDGTGINEQFF. In nucleotides, the CDR3 is TGTGCCAGCAGCGACGGGACAGGTATCAATGAGCAGTTCTTC.

V usage is TRBV27 and J usage is TRBJ2-2; 8 bases line up with TRBD1. Germline lookup yields CDR1 MNHEY and CDR2 SMNVEV (reference sequence). After removal of 5 bases from V and 1 base from J, the junction contained 3 bases not matched to a gene. The CDR3 runs 15 residues. DNA of the CDR3: TGTGCCAGCAGTCCGGACAGGGAGAACACCGGGGAGCTGTTTTTT. It is translated as CASSPDRENTGELFF.

The table lists this clonotype with a few counts. The rearrangement uses TRBV20-1 and TRBJ2-2; 10 bases line up with TRBD2. Germline trimming cut 2 bases from V and 5 bases from J; bases unmatched to any gene: 11. The CDR3 totals 17 residues. Germline V gene lookup returns CDR1 DFQATT and CDR2 SNEGSKA (reference sequence). In DNA form, the CDR3 reads TGCAGTGCTAGATCCCAAAGCGGGGGGGATAGAACCGGGGAGCTGTTTTTT. This gives the protein CSARSQSGGDRTGELFF.

This clonotype was seen many times. The chain combines TRBV28 with TRBJ2-7; D tentatively fits TRBD1 or TRBD2 (5 bases each). Germline V CDR1 and CDR2: MDHEN, SYDVKM. Between the trimmed V and J ends, which lost 5 bases and 0 bases, there was a span of 11 bases. CDR3 length: 14 residues. The CDR3 DNA is TGTGCCAGCAGTATCCCCGGGACCTCCTACGAGCAGTACTTC. Its protein product is CASSIPGTSYEQYF. Complete variable domain (other parts from reference TRBV28 and TRBJ2-7): DVKVTQSSRYLVKRTGEKVFLECVQDMDHENMFWYRQDPGLGLRLIYFSYDVKMKEKGDIPEGYSVSREKKERFSLILESASTNQTSMYLCASSIPGTSYEQYFGPGTRLTVT.

This clonotype was detected a few times. The V and J genes are TRBV5-1 and TRBJ1-1; no clear D. Germline V gene sequence: CDR1 SGHRS, CDR2 YFSETQ. The CDR3 extends over 13 amino acids. V lost 2 bases and J lost 6, with 11 bases in between. Here the CDR3 reads CASSFSGSPEAFF. The CDR3 DNA is TGCGCCAGCAGCTTCTCGGGTAGCCCTGAAGCTTTCTTT.

The rearrangement links TRBV29-1 to TRBJ2-3; D gene uncertain. The CDR3 has 11 amino acids. The germline V gene has CDR1 SQVTM and CDR2 ANQGSEA. V gave up 4 bases and J gave up 2 bases, with 4 bases separating them. The CDR3 DNA reads as TGCAGCGTTGGGCCCACAGATACGCAGTATTTT. Its protein product is CSVGPTDTQYF.